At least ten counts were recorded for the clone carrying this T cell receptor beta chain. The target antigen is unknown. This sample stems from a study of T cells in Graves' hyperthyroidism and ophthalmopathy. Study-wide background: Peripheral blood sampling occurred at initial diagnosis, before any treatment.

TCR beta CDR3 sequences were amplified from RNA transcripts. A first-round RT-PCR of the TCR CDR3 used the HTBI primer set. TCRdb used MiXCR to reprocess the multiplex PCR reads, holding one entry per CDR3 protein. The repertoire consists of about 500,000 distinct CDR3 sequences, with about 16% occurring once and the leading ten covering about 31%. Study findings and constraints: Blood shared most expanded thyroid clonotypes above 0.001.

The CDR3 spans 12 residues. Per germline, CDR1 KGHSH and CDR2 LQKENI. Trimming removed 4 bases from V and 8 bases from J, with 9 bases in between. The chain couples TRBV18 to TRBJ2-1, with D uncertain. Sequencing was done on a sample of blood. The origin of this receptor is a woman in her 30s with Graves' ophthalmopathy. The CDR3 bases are TGTGCCAGCTCACTCAGTAGGGATGAGCAGTTCTTC. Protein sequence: CASSLSRDEQFF.